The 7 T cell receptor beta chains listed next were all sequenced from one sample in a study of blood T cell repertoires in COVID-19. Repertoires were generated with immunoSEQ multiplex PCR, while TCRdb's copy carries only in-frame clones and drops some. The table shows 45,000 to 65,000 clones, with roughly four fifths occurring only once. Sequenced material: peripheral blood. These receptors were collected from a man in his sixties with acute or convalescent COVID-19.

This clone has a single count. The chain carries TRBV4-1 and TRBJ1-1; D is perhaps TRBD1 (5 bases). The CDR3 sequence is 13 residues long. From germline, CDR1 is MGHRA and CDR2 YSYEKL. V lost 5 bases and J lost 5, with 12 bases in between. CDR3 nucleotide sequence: TGCGCCAGCAGCACCGATGGGGGGACTGAAGCTTTCTTT. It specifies CASSTDGGTEAFF.

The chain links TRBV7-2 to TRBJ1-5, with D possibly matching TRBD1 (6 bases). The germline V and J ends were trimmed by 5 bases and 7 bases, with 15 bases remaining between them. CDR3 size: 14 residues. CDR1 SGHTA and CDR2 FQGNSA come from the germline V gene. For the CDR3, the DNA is TGTGCCAGCAGCCCTAGGGGGGGTGGGCAGCCCCAGCATTTT. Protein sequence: CASSPRGGGQPQHF.

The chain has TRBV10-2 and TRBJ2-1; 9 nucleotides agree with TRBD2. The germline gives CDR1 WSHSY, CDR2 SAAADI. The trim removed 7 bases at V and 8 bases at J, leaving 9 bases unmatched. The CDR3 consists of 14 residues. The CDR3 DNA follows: TGCGCCAGCATGCCGGGACTAGCCGTCGATGAGCAGTTCTTC. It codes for CASMPGLAVDEQFF.

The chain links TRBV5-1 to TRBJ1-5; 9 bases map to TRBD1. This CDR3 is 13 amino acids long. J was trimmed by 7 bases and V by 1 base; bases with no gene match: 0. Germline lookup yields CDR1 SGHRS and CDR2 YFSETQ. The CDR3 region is CASSLTGGQPQHF. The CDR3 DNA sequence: TGCGCCAGCAGCTTGACAGGGGGCCAGCCCCAGCATTTT. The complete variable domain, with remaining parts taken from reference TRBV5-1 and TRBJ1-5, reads KAGVTQTPRYLIKTRGQQVTLSCSPISGHRSVSWYQQTPGQGLQFLFEYFSETQRNKGNFPGRFSGRQFSNSRSEMNVSTLELGDSALYLCASSLTGGQPQHFGDGTRLSIL.

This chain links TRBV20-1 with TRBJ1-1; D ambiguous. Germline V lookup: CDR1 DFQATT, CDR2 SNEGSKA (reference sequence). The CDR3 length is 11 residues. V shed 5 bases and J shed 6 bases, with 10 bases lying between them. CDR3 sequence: CSAGRLAEAFF. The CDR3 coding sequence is TGCAGTGCTGGCCGTTTGGCTGAAGCTTTCTTT.

The CDR3 sequence is CASSPRTVLMNTEAFF. The CDR3 coding sequence is TGCGCCAGCAGCCCTCGGACAGTCCTCATGAACACTGAAGCTTTCTTT. This chain connects TRBV4-1 to TRBJ1-1; D is possibly TRBD1 (6 bases). Germline-derived CDR1 and CDR2 are MGHRA and YSYEKL. Trimming cost V 4 bases and J 0 bases, with 15 bases left between them. The CDR3 is 16 amino acids.

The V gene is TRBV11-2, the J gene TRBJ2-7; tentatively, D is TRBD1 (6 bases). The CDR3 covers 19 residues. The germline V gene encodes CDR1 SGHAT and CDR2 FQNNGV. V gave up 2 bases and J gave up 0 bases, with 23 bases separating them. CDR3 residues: CASSLNRLRYRAPSYEQYF. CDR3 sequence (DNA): TGTGCCAGCAGCTTAAACCGACTACGGTACAGGGCGCCCTCCTACGAGCAGTACTTC.